This T cell receptor beta chain originates from a study of T cell responses to AZD1222 COVID-19 vaccine. TCRdb's copy holds only in-frame clones and misses some; the assay was immunoSEQ multiplex PCR. This sample has about 160,000 clones, with over 75% found just once. Germline CDR1 GTSNPN, CDR2 SVGIG (reference sequence). Unmatched junction bases numbered 8, after V lost 8 bases and J lost 9 bases. The CDR3 sequence is 13 residues long. Concerning this clone itself: Its target is unknown.

General study findings and limits: Spike-specific TCRs gained breadth and depth after people received two AZD1222 doses. Within unmutated variant regions lay the reported targets of nearly half of spike-specific TCRs. Females outnumbered males among donors, who were mostly white British; clonal diversity was possibly underestimated.

This sample comprised peripheral blood, obtained 28 days after the second AZD1222 dose. This receptor was obtained from an adult who received the AZD1222 COVID-19 vaccine. V and J are TRBV30 and TRBJ2-1; 12 nucleotides line up with TRBD2. The CDR3 loop is CAATSGGSGEQFF. The CDR3 coding sequence is TGTGCCGCTACTAGCGGGGGGAGCGGTGAGCAGTTCTTC.